This record looks at one T cell receptor beta chain sequence and its context. The record originates from a study of blood T cells in healthy people across ages. This CDR3 spans 15 amino acids. CDR1 and CDR2 from the germline V gene are LGHNT and FRNRAP. The V gene end was trimmed by 5 bases and the J gene end by 7 bases; junction bases not matched to a gene: 11. Alongside a J-beta primer mix, a sample-barcoded 5' primer served in a second PCR lasting roughly 6 to 11 cycles. TCRdb recomputed calls from the 5' RACE reads with MiXCR, one row per CDR3 protein. This table has some 1.5 million distinct CDR3 sequences, roughly 28% appearing once.

The sample was blood. The chain couples TRBV12-5 to TRBJ1-5, with TRBD1 matching over 7 bases. The receptor was isolated from a woman in her twenties or thirties in good health. The CDR3 bases are TGTGCTAGTGGTCACCCGACAGGGACCGGACAGCCCCAGCATTTT. It translates to CASGHPTGTGQPQHF. Filled out from reference TRBV12-5 and TRBJ1-5, the complete variable domain reads DARVTQTPRHKVTEMGQEVTMRCQPILGHNTVFWYRQTMMQGLELLAYFRNRAPLDDSGMPKDRFSAEMPDATLATLKIQPSEPRDSAVYFCASGHPTGTGQPQHFGDGTRLSIL.